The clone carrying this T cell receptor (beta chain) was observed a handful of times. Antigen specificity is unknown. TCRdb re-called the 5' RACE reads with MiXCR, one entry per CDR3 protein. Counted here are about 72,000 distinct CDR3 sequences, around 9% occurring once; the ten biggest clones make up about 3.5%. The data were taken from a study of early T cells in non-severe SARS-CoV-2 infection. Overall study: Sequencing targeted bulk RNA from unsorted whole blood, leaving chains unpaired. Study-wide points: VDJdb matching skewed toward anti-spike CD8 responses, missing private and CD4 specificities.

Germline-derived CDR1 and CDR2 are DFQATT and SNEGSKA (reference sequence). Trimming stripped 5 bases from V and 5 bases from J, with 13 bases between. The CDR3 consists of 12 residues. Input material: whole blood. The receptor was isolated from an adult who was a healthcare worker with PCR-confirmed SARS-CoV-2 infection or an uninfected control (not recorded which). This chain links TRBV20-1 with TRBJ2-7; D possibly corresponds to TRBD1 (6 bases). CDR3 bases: TGCAGTGCTGACAGGTCCCCCGACGAGCAGTACTTC. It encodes CSADRSPDEQYF.